Below, 20 T cell receptor beta chains from the same sample are listed, as sequenced in a study of blood T cell repertoires in COVID-19 (dated by TCRdb to 2018 to 2020). Libraries were made using the immunoSEQ multiplex PCR assay. The source is immuneACCESS, and TCRdb retained only in-frame sequences with V and J called. Part of the clones is not carried over; for the studies checked, unresolved V genes explain less than half of this, and the remainder is unexplained. The sample has roughly 150,000 clones on record, 70% to 90% of them singletons. 4.5% to 7.5% of the sample lies in the top ten. Sequencing was performed on PBMCs or T cells enriched from blood (not recorded which). Receptors originate from a man aged 40-49 years who had recovered from COVID-19.

The chain employs TRBV18 and TRBJ1-2; TRBD1 aligns across 7 bases. V trimming: 3 bases; J trimming: 5 bases; junction bases outside the gene matches: 3. There are 13 residues in the CDR3. Germline V CDR1 and CDR2: KGHSH, LQKENI. The CDR3 loop is CASSPTGNYGYTF. The DNA of the CDR3 is TGTGCCAGCTCACCGACAGGGAATTATGGCTACACCTTC.

This clone has only one observation. This rearrangement joins TRBV3-1 (or the pseudogene TRBV3-2) to TRBJ2-5; 7 nucleotides line up with TRBD1. V dropped 1 base and J dropped 5; count of bases not matched to a gene: 7. Germline loops: CDR1 LGHDT, CDR2 YNNKEL (reference sequence). The CDR3 runs to 15 residues. The DNA of the CDR3 is TGTGCCAGCAGCCAAGGTGGCAGGGGGTTCGAGACCCAGTACTTC. Protein sequence: CASSQGGRGFETQYF.

The chain uses TRBV30 and TRBJ1-2, with TRBD1 matching over 7 bases. The CDR3 has 14 residues. V gave up 7 bases and J gave up 0 bases; unmatched junction bases: 8. Germline V gives CDR1 GTSNPN, CDR2 SVGIG (reference sequence). The CDR3 sequence: CASIGTDTNYGYTF. Here the CDR3 DNA reads TGTGCCTCAATAGGGACAGACACTAACTATGGCTACACCTTC. The full variable domain, its missing parts supplied by reference TRBV30 and TRBJ1-2, is SQTIHQWPATLVQPVGSPLSLECTVEGTSNPNLYWYRQAAGRGLQLLFYSVGIGQISSEVPQNLSASRPQDRQFILSSKKLLLSDSGFYLCASIGTDTNYGYTFGSGTRLTVV.

The chain uses TRBV3-1 (or the pseudogene TRBV3-2) and TRBJ1-5; the match to TRBD1 covers 7 bases. This CDR3 region has 16 residues. Germline CDR1 LGHDT, CDR2 YNNKEL (reference sequence). The trim removed 4 bases at V and 2 bases at J, leaving 8 bases unmatched. This CDR3 reads CASSRRQGWGNQPQHF. The CDR3 nucleotides read TGTGCCAGCAGCCGGCGACAGGGATGGGGCAATCAGCCCCAGCATTTT.

The V and J genes are TRBV19 and TRBJ2-2, with 9 positions matching TRBD1. Germline trimming cut 4 bases from V and 5 bases from J; bases unmatched to any gene: 5. This CDR3 region has 15 residues. Germline V gene lookup returns CDR1 LNHDA and CDR2 SQIVND (reference sequence). The CDR3 nucleotides read TGTGCCAGTAGTACTCCGGGACAGGGAACCGGGGAGCTGTTTTTT. It is translated as CASSTPGQGTGELFF.

The chain joins TRBV27 to TRBJ2-2; 7 bases fit TRBD2. This CDR3 comprises 14 residues. The germline CDR1 and CDR2 sequences are MNHEY and SMNVEV (reference sequence). After removal of 8 bases from V and 3 bases from J, the junction contained 6 bases not matched to a gene. Written as DNA, the CDR3 is TGTGCCAGCCGTGGGACTATTTACACCGGGGAGCTGTTTTTT. Amino acid sequence: CASRGTIYTGELFF.

This chain joins TRBV7-2 and TRBJ2-5; possible D gene TRBD2, 5 bases. Germline lookup yields CDR1 SGHTA and CDR2 FQGNSA. Trimming shortened V by 5 bases and J by 3 bases, and 13 bases separated the two germline ends. The CDR3 is made up of 14 amino acids. CDR3 residues: CASSLQYGKETQYF. CDR3 DNA: TGTGCCAGCAGCCTTCAATACGGGAAAGAGACCCAGTACTTC. Together with reference TRBV7-2 and TRBJ2-5, the CDR3 gives the full variable domain: GAGVSQSPSNKVTEKGKDVELRCDPISGHTALYWYRQSLGQGLEFLIYFQGNSAPDKSGLPSDRFSAERTGGSVSTLTIQRTQQEDSAVYLCASSLQYGKETQYFGPGTRLLVL.

This chain links TRBV6-5 with TRBJ2-1; 11 positions agree with TRBD2. This CDR3 region has 15 residues. The germline V gene has CDR1 MNHEY and CDR2 SVGAGI. V gave up 6 bases and J gave up 2 bases; unmatched junction bases: 3. CDR3 residues: CASSLAGGPYNEQFF. The CDR3 region has the DNA TGTGCCAGCAGCCTAGCGGGGGGACCCTACAATGAGCAGTTCTTC.

The CDR3 is CASSGGQVLQETQYF. Here the CDR3 DNA reads TGCGCCAGCAGCGGAGGACAGGTCCTTCAAGAGACCCAGTACTTC. The gene calls are TRBV5-1 and TRBJ2-5; 7 bases align to TRBD1. Germline-derived CDR1 and CDR2 are SGHRS and YFSETQ. CDR3 size: 15 residues. The junction had 8 bases not matched to a gene; V was cut back by 4 bases and J by 2 bases.

V gene TRBV19 combines with J gene TRBJ1-1, with D hard to call. Per the germline V gene, CDR1 is LNHDA and CDR2 is SQIVND (reference sequence). The CDR3 extends over 11 amino acids. V was cut by 10 bases and J by 11 bases, with 17 bases left in between. The chain's CDR3 is CATDAGVGAFF. As DNA, the CDR3 is TGTGCCACCGATGCAGGTGTCGGCGCTTTCTTT.

This clone was picked up many times. The gene calls are TRBV5-8 and TRBJ1-1; D gene uncertain. The germline V and J ends were trimmed by 0 bases and 4 bases, with 7 bases remaining between them. CDR3 length equals 13 residues. CDR1 and CDR2 (germline): SGHTS, YDEGEE. For the CDR3, the DNA is TGTGCCAGCAGCTTGGGCGGGAGCACTGAAGCTTTCTTT. Translation: CASSLGGSTEAFF.

V and J are TRBV6-2 or TRBV6-3 and TRBJ2-7, with 7 bases fitting TRBD2. J was trimmed by 5 bases and V by 4 bases; bases with no gene match: 5. The CDR3 has 13 amino acids. Germline loops: CDR1 MNHEY, CDR2 SVGEGT. The CDR3 reads CASSFGLVHEQYV. The CDR3 DNA reads as TGTGCCAGCAGTTTCGGACTAGTCCACGAGCAGTACGTC.

The V call is TRBV30, the J call TRBJ2-6; TRBD1 might be the D (5 bases). Germline CDR1 reads GTSNPN; CDR2 reads SVGIG (reference sequence). The CDR3 consists of 14 residues. Trimming took off 5 bases at V and 4 bases at J, with 12 bases between the two ends. Written as DNA, the CDR3 is TGTGCCTGGGGGGCCTGGTCCGGGGCCAACGTCCTGACTTTC. Encoded protein: CAWGAWSGANVLTF.

The chain joins TRBV3-1 (or the pseudogene TRBV3-2) to TRBJ1-2; D unclear. Germline V lookup: CDR1 LGHDT, CDR2 YNNKEL (reference sequence). There are 14 residues in the CDR3. The V and J ends lost 4 bases and 4 bases respectively, with 13 bases between them. The CDR3 region has the DNA TGTGCCAGCAGCCCACTGGGCGAAGGCTATGGCTACACCTTC. It translates to CASSPLGEGYGYTF.

CDR3 loop: CASRGGLYGYTF. In DNA form, the CDR3 reads TGTGCCAGCAGAGGGGGCCTCTATGGCTACACCTTC. The chain recombines TRBV9 with TRBJ1-2, with 7 bases identical to TRBD1. V shed 5 bases, J shed 4 bases, and the junction held 2 bases outside the gene matches. Germline V gene lookup returns CDR1 SGDLS and CDR2 YYNGEE. The CDR3 length is 12 residues.

The chain couples TRBV11-2 to TRBJ2-1; 10 nucleotides match TRBD1. This CDR3 has 15 amino acids. The germline CDR1 and CDR2 sequences are SGHAT and FQNNGV. V trimming: 1 base; J trimming: 6 bases; junction bases outside the gene matches: 3. Written as DNA, the CDR3 is TGTGCCAGCAGCTTAGGCTGGACAGGGGGCAATGAGCAGTTCTTC. Its protein is CASSLGWTGGNEQFF. The whole variable domain, filled in from reference TRBV11-2 and TRBJ2-1, reads EAGVAQSPRYKIIEKRQSVAFWCNPISGHATLYWYQQILGQGPKLLIQFQNNGVVDDSQLPKDRFSAERLKGVDSTLKIQPAKLEDSAVYLCASSLGWTGGNEQFFGPGTRLTVL.

The chain is built from TRBV19 and TRBJ2-5; 7 bases line up with TRBD1. CDR3 length: 19 amino acids. Per the germline V gene, CDR1 is LNHDA and CDR2 is SQIVND (reference sequence). V trimming: 3 bases; J trimming: 0 bases; junction bases outside the gene matches: 16. CDR3 in DNA: TGTGCCAGTAGTATTTCCGCGGCAGGGGGAGCACCGTACCAAGAGACCCAGTACTTC. This gives the protein CASSISAAGGAPYQETQYF.

The CDR3 nucleotides read TGTGCCAGCGGAGGGCCGGGGGAGACCCAGTACTTC. Protein product: CASGGPGETQYF. This chain connects TRBV12-3 or TRBV12-4 to TRBJ2-5, with D possibly TRBD2 on 6 matching bases. CDR3 length equals 12 residues. The V end lost 8 bases, the J end lost 5 bases, and 12 bases lay between the germline ends.

In DNA, the CDR3 is TGCGCCAGCAGCTCACTTAGCGGGGGGGCCGGGGAGACCCAGTACTTC. Its translation: CASSSLSGGAGETQYF. The rearrangement joins TRBV5-1 to TRBJ2-5; 11 bases line up with TRBD2. This CDR3 comprises 16 residues. Looked up from germline, CDR1 is SGHRS and CDR2 is YFSETQ. Trimming at V came to 3 bases and at J to 5 bases, leaving 9 bases not matched to a gene.

This clone has only a few counts. The chain uses TRBV6-5 and TRBJ2-7; the match to TRBD1 covers 9 bases. V shed 8 bases and J 4 bases; nucleotides not matched to a gene: 6. Germline V gene data show CDR1 as MNHEY and CDR2 as SVGAGI. This CDR3 is built from 13 residues. DNA of the CDR3: TGTGCCAGCGAGCCGGGACAGGGTTACGAGCAGTACTTC. Protein: CASEPGQGYEQYF.